The 26 T cell receptor beta chains below all came from one sample that was sequenced in a study of identical twins. MiXCR, run by TCRdb on the 5' RACE reads, gives a single entry per CDR3 protein. The data hold 1.5 million or so distinct CDR3 sequences, with roughly a third observed a single time. Sequenced material: cord blood. The receptors come from a newborn girl in good health.

At least ten counts were recorded for this clonotype. The CDR3: CASSPSERETYEQYF. CDR3 bases: TGTGCCAGCAGCCCCTCTGAGCGGGAAACCTACGAGCAGTACTTC. J is TRBJ2-7 and V is TRBV13, with 7 nucleotides matching TRBD2. The CDR3 extends over 15 amino acids. CDR1 is PRHDT and CDR2 is FYEKMQ in the germline V gene (reference sequence). V lost 5 bases to trimming and J lost 2 bases; unmatched junction nucleotides: 9. The variable domain in full, with the rest retrieved from reference TRBV13 and TRBJ2-7, is AAGVIQSPRHLIKEKRETATLKCYPIPRHDTVYWYQQGPGQDPQFLISFYEKMQSDKGSIPDRFSAQQFSDYHSELNMSSLELGDSALYFCASSPSERETYEQYFGPGTRLTVT.

The chain joins TRBV28 to TRBJ2-4; D is ambiguous. V gave up 5 bases and J gave up 0 bases, with 8 bases separating them. This CDR3 region has 14 residues. Germline-derived CDR1 and CDR2 are MDHEN and SYDVKM. The CDR3 protein is CASSDWGAKNIQYF. CDR3 in DNA: TGTGCCAGCAGTGACTGGGGAGCCAAAAACATTCAGTACTTC.

This clonotype was counted a few times. The J gene is TRBJ2-3, the V gene TRBV7-2, with D possibly being TRBD1 (6 bases). Trimming removed 6 bases at V and 4 bases at J, with 20 bases between. Germline assignment: CDR1 SGHTA and CDR2 FQGNSA. The CDR3 spans 16 residues. This chain's CDR3 is CASSSQGPGFSDTQYF. In DNA, the CDR3 is TGTGCCAGCAGTTCTCAGGGGCCGGGATTTTCAGATACGCAGTATTTT.

In the case of this clonotype: At one of its ends the junction is not consistent with the germline gene, which may arise from a read error. The chain employs TRBV20-1 and TRBJ2-5; D uncertain. This CDR3 region has 12 residues. Germline-derived CDR1 and CDR2 are DFQATT and SNEGSKA (reference sequence). The CDR3 DNA follows: TGCAGTGCTATAAGGGAAACGGAGACCCGGTACTTC. This sequence encodes CSAIRETETRYF.

This clonotype was seen a handful of times. The V call is TRBV20-1, the J call TRBJ1-6; TRBD1 matches at 8 bases. The CDR3 is 14 amino acids. CDR1 is DFQATT, CDR2 SNEGSKA, per germline (reference sequence). Trimming cost V 6 bases and J 10 bases; bases outside gene matches: 11. CDR3 bases: TGCAGTGCCAAGAAAAAGACAGGGGAGTCACCCCTCCACTTT. Translated, it gives CSAKKKTGESPLHF.

The rearrangement links TRBV4-1 to TRBJ1-1; D is unresolved. Germline values: CDR1 MGHRA, CDR2 YSYEKL. This CDR3 contains 11 residues. Trimming left V 1 base short and J 5 bases short, with 2 bases between. In DNA form, the CDR3 reads TGCGCCAGCAGCCAAGTGACTGAAGCTTTCTTT. It encodes CASSQVTEAFF.

V usage is TRBV20-1 and J usage is TRBJ2-2; tentative D call: TRBD1 (6 bases). From germline, CDR1 is DFQATT and CDR2 SNEGSKA (reference sequence). The CDR3 is made up of 16 amino acids. V lost 3 bases and J 4 bases, leaving 18 bases between the germline ends. The CDR3 DNA reads TGCAGTGCTAGTGCGGACAGCCCGAGGTCCACCGGGGAGCTGTTTTTT. It specifies CSASADSPRSTGELFF.

Worth noting for this clonotype: One end of the junction is discordant with germline, which a read error may explain. The V and J genes are TRBV20-1 and TRBJ2-3, with D unclear. This CDR3 is 12 amino acids long. Germline CDR1 DFQATT, CDR2 SNEGSKA (reference sequence). The CDR3 protein is CSSSSAADTQYF. The CDR3 DNA is TGCAGTTCTAGTTCGGCAGCAGATACGCAGTATTTT.

The chain employs TRBV7-2 and TRBJ2-3; TRBD1 matches at 12 bases. This CDR3 has 16 residues. Germline CDR1 reads SGHTA; CDR2 reads FQGNSA. With V trimmed by 3 bases and J by 6 bases, 7 bases remained unmatched. CDR3 protein: CASSFWGQGASDTQYF. For the CDR3, the DNA is TGTGCCAGCAGCTTCTGGGGACAGGGGGCGTCGGATACGCAGTATTTT. Together with reference TRBV7-2 and TRBJ2-3, the CDR3 gives the full variable domain: GAGVSQSPSNKVTEKGKDVELRCDPISGHTALYWYRQSLGQGLEFLIYFQGNSAPDKSGLPSDRFSAERTGGSVSTLTIQRTQQEDSAVYLCASSFWGQGASDTQYFGPGTRLTVL.

This clonotype was counted between two and nine times. The chain couples TRBV5-5 to TRBJ1-2, with D unresolved. This CDR3 has 13 residues. In germline, CDR1 is SGHKS, CDR2 YYEKEE (reference sequence). Trimming took off 4 bases at V and 8 bases at J, with 15 bases between the two ends. The DNA for the CDR3 is TGTGCCAGCAGCGACGGGCTGAGGAGCGGCTACACCTTC. Translated: CASSDGLRSGYTF. The entire variable domain, with the rest obtained from reference TRBV5-5 and TRBJ1-2, is as follows: DAGVTQSPTHLIKTRGQQVTLRCSPISGHKSVSWYQQVLGQGPQFIFQYYEKEERGRGNFPDRFSARQFPNYSSELNVNALLLGDSALYLCASSDGLRSGYTFGSGTRLTVV.

This clonotype was observed a handful of times. This sequence joins TRBV27 and TRBJ2-7; 8 positions agree with TRBD1. V shed 3 bases and J 2 bases; nucleotides not matched to a gene: 6. CDR1 and CDR2 (germline): MNHEY, SMNVEV (reference sequence). The CDR3 length is 15 residues. CDR3 sequence: CASSFRQGAAYEQYF. CDR3 bases: TGTGCCAGCAGTTTCAGGCAGGGGGCTGCCTACGAGCAGTACTTC.

Many counts were recorded for this clonotype. The junction departs from the called germline gene at one end, perhaps through a read error. The chain carries TRBV5-1 and TRBJ1-4, with D perhaps matching TRBD1 (5 bases). The CDR3 contains 13 residues. CDR1 is SGHRS, CDR2 YFSETQ, per germline. CDR3 in amino acids: CASSLAGNEKLFF. The CDR3 DNA is TGTGCCAGCAGCTTAGCAGGGAATGAAAAACTGTTTTTT.

The chain recombines TRBV12-3 or TRBV12-4 with TRBJ1-5; tentatively, D is TRBD1 (5 bases). CDR3 length: 14 residues. The V and J ends lost 3 bases and 3 bases respectively, with 9 bases between them. The CDR3 sequence: CASSFQGTNQPQHF. The DNA for the CDR3 is TGTGCCAGCAGTTTCCAGGGTACCAATCAGCCCCAGCATTTT.

This clonotype occurred a few times. The chain links TRBV24-1 to TRBJ2-5; 9 nucleotides agree with TRBD1. The CDR3 extends over 15 amino acids. With V trimmed by 4 bases and J by 1 base, 3 bases remained unmatched. Germline CDR1 and CDR2: KGHDR and SFDVKD. The CDR3 spells CATSDLTGGQETQYF. CDR3 nucleotides: TGTGCCACCAGTGACCTGACAGGGGGCCAAGAGACCCAGTACTTC.

In its sample, this clonotype was seen many times. The J gene is TRBJ1-2, the V gene TRBV7-2; D remains ambiguous. V was trimmed by 0 bases and J by 2 bases, leaving 7 bases between them. The germline V gene encodes CDR1 SGHTA and CDR2 FQGNSA. The CDR3 spans 14 residues. The CDR3 is CASSLARGNYGYTF. As DNA, the CDR3 is TGTGCCAGCAGCTTAGCGCGAGGGAACTATGGCTACACCTTC.

The J gene is TRBJ2-5, the V gene TRBV18; 7 bases are shared with TRBD1. J gave up 11 bases and V 4 bases, and 10 bases lay outside the gene matches. The CDR3 has 13 amino acids. The germline V gene encodes CDR1 KGHSH and CDR2 LQKENI. The CDR3: CASSQRETGLQYF. CDR3 coding DNA: TGTGCCAGCTCACAAAGGGAGACAGGGCTTCAGTACTTC.

Points on this clonotype: Relative to the germline gene, one junction end is altered; a read error may explain this. The chain links TRBV15 to TRBJ2-4; D perhaps matches TRBD2 (5 bases). The CDR3 has 17 amino acids. From germline, CDR1 is LNHNV and CDR2 YYDKDF (reference sequence). The CDR3 protein is CATSGRPLLLAKSIQYF. CDR3 DNA sequence: TGTGCCACCAGCGGAAGGCCCCTCCTTCTAGCCAAAAGCATTCAGTACTTC.

The chain recombines TRBV4-2 with TRBJ2-3; 14 positions agree with TRBD2. Germline CDR1 is LGHNA and CDR2 is YNFKEQ. This CDR3 is 16 amino acids long. With V trimmed by 4 bases and J by 4 bases, 4 bases remained unmatched. The CDR3 DNA reads TGTGCCAGCAGCCCTGGGACTAGCGGGAGCGCAGATACGCAGTATTTT. Residues: CASSPGTSGSADTQYF.

V gene TRBV29-1 combines with J gene TRBJ1-2; tentative D call: TRBD1 (5 bases). Between the trimmed V and J ends, which lost 5 bases and 3 bases, there was a span of 13 bases. The CDR3 covers 13 residues. Germline CDR1 is SQVTM and CDR2 is ANQGSEA. CDR3 amino acids: CSVTRGWDYGYTF. The DNA of the CDR3 is TGCAGCGTTACTCGGGGGTGGGACTATGGCTACACCTTC.

The table lists this clonotype with a few counts. The chain joins TRBV2 to TRBJ2-3, with 7 positions matching TRBD2. CDR3 size: 16 residues. Looked up from germline, CDR1 is SNHLY and CDR2 is FYNNEI. J lost 2 bases, V lost 4 bases, and 9 bases had no gene match. This CDR3 is CASSVKLAVHTDTQYF. CDR3 coding DNA: TGTGCCAGCAGTGTTAAGCTAGCGGTTCACACAGATACGCAGTATTTT. The variable domain in full, completed from reference TRBV2 and TRBJ2-3, reads EPEVTQTPSHQVTQMGQEVILRCVPISNHLYFYWYRQILGQKVEFLVSFYNNEISEKSEIFDDQFSVERPDGSNFTLKIRSTKLEDSAMYFCASSVKLAVHTDTQYFGPGTRLTVL.

This clonotype was seen once. In DNA form, the CDR3 reads TGTGCCAGCAGCCAAGTGCAGGGGCCCGGGGAGCTGTTTTTT. As protein: CASSQVQGPGELFF. The chain employs TRBV3-1 and TRBJ2-2; tentatively, D is TRBD1 (6 bases). Trimming pared 1 base from V and 6 bases from J, leaving 9 bases between. The CDR3 has 14 amino acids. The germline gives CDR1 LGHDT, CDR2 YNNKEL (reference sequence).

The chain carries TRBV12-3 or TRBV12-4 and TRBJ1-2; 7 nucleotides match TRBD1. J was trimmed by 3 bases and V by 5 bases; bases with no gene match: 15. This CDR3 has 17 residues. The CDR3 nucleotides read TGTGCCAGCAGTCCCCGGACAGGTCGACCCTTTGACTATGGCTACACCTTC. As protein: CASSPRTGRPFDYGYTF.

This clonotype came up a few times. V is TRBV9 and J is TRBJ2-7, with 10 bases lining up with TRBD2. CDR3 length: 16 amino acids. The germline V gene encodes CDR1 SGDLS and CDR2 YYNGEE. V shed 1 base and J 2 bases; nucleotides not matched to a gene: 6. The CDR3 protein is CASSVRSSGGTYEQYF. CDR3 in DNA: TGTGCCAGCAGCGTACGGTCTAGCGGGGGAACCTACGAGCAGTACTTC. Full variable domain (outside the CDR3, taken from reference TRBV9 and TRBJ2-7): DSGVTQTPKHLITATGQRVTLRCSPRSGDLSVYWYQQSLDQGLQFLIQYYNGEERAKGNILERFSAQQFPDLHSELNLSSLELGDSALYFCASSVRSSGGTYEQYFGPGTRLTVT.

The CDR3 region has the DNA TGTGCCAGCAGTTTATTCGACAGGGGACACTACGAGCAGTACTTC. This translates into CASSLFDRGHYEQYF. This chain links TRBV28 with TRBJ2-7, with TRBD1 matching 8 bases. V was pared by 1 base and J by 3 bases, with 5 bases of the junction left unmatched. Germline lookup yields CDR1 MDHEN and CDR2 SYDVKM. This CDR3 has 15 residues.

The V and J genes are TRBV6-1 and TRBJ2-7, with D unclear. Germline values: CDR1 MNHNS, CDR2 SASEGT. V was clipped by 4 bases and J by 4 bases, with 8 bases between them. This CDR3 contains 12 residues. The CDR3 here is CASSGVGYEQYF. CDR3 DNA: TGTGCCAGCAGTGGTGTGGGGTACGAGCAGTACTTC.

This rearrangement joins TRBV7-9 to TRBJ2-1; TRBD2 matches 7 bases. CDR3 size: 14 residues. Germline assignment: CDR1 SEHNR and CDR2 FQNEAQ (reference sequence). Trimming at V came to 0 bases and at J to 12 bases, leaving 8 bases not matched to a gene. CDR3 amino acids: CASSLALTAGSQFF. CDR3 DNA sequence: TGTGCCAGCAGCTTAGCGCTAACAGCGGGGTCGCAGTTCTTC.